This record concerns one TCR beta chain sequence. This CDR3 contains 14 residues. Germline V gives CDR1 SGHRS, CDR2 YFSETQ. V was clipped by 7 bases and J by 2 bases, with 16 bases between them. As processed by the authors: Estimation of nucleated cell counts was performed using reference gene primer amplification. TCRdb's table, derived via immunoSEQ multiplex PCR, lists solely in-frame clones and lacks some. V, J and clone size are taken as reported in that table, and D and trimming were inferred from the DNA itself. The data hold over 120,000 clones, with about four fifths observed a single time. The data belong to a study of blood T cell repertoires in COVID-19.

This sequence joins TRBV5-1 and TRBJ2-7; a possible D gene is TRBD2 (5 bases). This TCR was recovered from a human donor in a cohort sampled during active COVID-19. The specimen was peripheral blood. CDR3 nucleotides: TGCGCCAGCTATAGCGCGGTGGCGACCTACGAGCAGTACTTC. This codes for CASYSAVATYEQYF.